These T cell receptor beta chains were read from a single sample in a study of human T cells and chemical hapten exposure. TCRdb ran MiXCR on the RACE reads and lists one entry per CDR3 protein. The sample has 75,000 to 90,000 distinct CDR3 sequences, 8% to 13% seen once. This specimen consisted of whole blood, obtained in connection with sensitization to the hapten diphenylcyclopropenone (DPC). The receptors stem from a woman between 45 and 60 years old with alopecia areata. Some clones in this sample may be carry-over from other donors' samples. CDR3s include the opening cysteine and the closing phenylalanine or tryptophan. D genes are given only for firm matches. Rows give clone size only sometimes, using once, few, many, or a class for an expanded clone.

D | size | J | V | DNA | CDR3
- | - | TRBJ2-5 | TRBV10-3 | TGTGCCATCAGTGAGTCACTGGGCGGGGTTGAGACCCAGTACTTC | CAISESLGGVETQYF
TRBD1 | few | TRBJ2-3 | TRBV30 | TGTGCCTGGAGTGTCCAGGGGGCAGTTGGAGATACGCAGTATTTT | CAWSVQGAVGDTQYF
TRBD2 | - | TRBJ2-1 | TRBV4-3 | TGCGCCAGCAGCCAAGATCTATTAGCTAGCGGGAGGAATGAGCAGTTCTTC | CASSQDLLASGRNEQFF
TRBD1 | many | TRBJ2-3 | TRBV5-1 | TGCGCCAGCAGCACACGGACAGGGTCTACAGATACGCAGTATTTT | CASSTRTGSTDTQYF
- | - | TRBJ2-2 | TRBV6-6 | TGTGCCAGCAGGTCGTGGGGCACCGGGGAGCTGTTTTTT | CASRSWGTGELFF
- | few | TRBJ1-4 | TRBV24-1 | TGTGCCGCGGATCCCGATCCTGCAACTAATGAAAAACTGTTTTTT | CAADPDPATNEKLFF
- | many | TRBJ1-4 | TRBV2 | TGTGCCAGCAGGGCCAACTTCGCAACTAATGAAAAACTGTTTTTT | CASRANFATNEKLFF
TRBD1 | many | TRBJ1-5 | TRBV29-1 | TGCAGCGTCCGACAGGGGCCGAATCAGCCCCAGCATTTT | CSVRQGPNQPQHF
- | many | TRBJ2-5 | TRBV25-1 | TGTGCCAGCAGTCCCATGTGGTCCCAAGAGACCCAGTACTTC | CASSPMWSQETQYF
- | many | TRBJ2-7 | TRBV7-8 | TGTGCCAGCAGCTTAGTTACGGCGTGGCGGGCCGGCGGCGAGCAGTACTTC | CASSLVTAWRAGGEQYF
- | few | TRBJ1-3 | TRBV5-1 | TGCGCCAGCAGCCCCAATTCCGGACAGACAAGCTCTGGAAACACCATATATTTT | CASSPNSGQTSSGNTIYF
- | medium-sized | TRBJ2-1 | TRBV21-1 | TGTGCCAGCAGCAAAAAGCGTCAGGGTGAGCAGTTCTTC | CASSKKRQGEQFF
- | few | TRBJ1-5 | TRBV20-1 | TGCAGTGCCGTCGGTTCGGATCAGCCCCAGCATTTT | CSAVGSDQPQHF
- | - | TRBJ2-1 | TRBV12-5 | TGTGCTAGTGGTTTGCCTAGGACAGAAAGCAATGAGCAGTTCTTC | CASGLPRTESNEQFF
- | - | TRBJ2-1 | TRBV24-1 | TGTGCCACCAGTCAAGGTGGAACTCTAAATGAGCAGTTCTTC | CATSQGGTLNEQFF
- | many | TRBJ2-1 | TRBV6-5 | TGTGCCAGCTCTCAGGGATACAATGAGCAGTTCTTC | CASSQGYNEQFF
TRBD2 | many | TRBJ2-1 | TRBV20-1 | TGCAGTGCTAGGGGCGGGAGCAGCTACAATGAGCAGTTCTTC | CSARGGSSYNEQFF
- | - | TRBJ2-1 | TRBV6-5 | TGTGCCAGCAGCAAAAGAATAGGGACCTCATACAATGAGCAGTTCTTC | CASSKRIGTSYNEQFF
- | many | TRBJ1-5 | TRBV28 | TGTGCCAGCTCTGATCAGCCCCAGCATTTT | CASSDQPQHF
- | few | TRBJ2-1 | TRBV28 | TGTGCCAGCAGTCCCAGACTCCTTTACAATGAGCAGTTCTTC | CASSPRLLYNEQFF
- | few | TRBJ2-7 | TRBV7-2 | TGTGCCAGCAGCTTGTCCTCTAGCGTCGAGCAGTACTTC | CASSLSSSVEQYF
TRBD2 | - | TRBJ2-5 | TRBV18 | TGTGCCAGCTCATCTAAGGCGTCTAGCGGGAGTGGACTACAAGAGACCCAGTACTTC | CASSSKASSGSGLQETQYF
- | medium-sized | TRBJ2-2 | TRBV2 | TGTGCCAGCAGTTCGGGACCGACGAACACCGGGGAGCTGTTTTTT | CASSSGPTNTGELFF
- | few | TRBJ1-5 | TRBV7-2 | TGTGCCAGCAGCTTAGTGGGGGTAGGCAATCAGCCCCAGCATTTT | CASSLVGVGNQPQHF
TRBD1 | - | TRBJ2-7 | TRBV6-2/TRBV6-3 | TGTGCCAACAGTAGAACCGGGACAGGTGGTTACGAGCAGTACTTC | CANSRTGTGGYEQYF
TRBD1 | few | TRBJ2-4 | TRBV12-3/TRBV12-4 | TGTGCCAGCAGACCTAGGACAGGGGTAGCCAAAAACATTCAGTACTTC | CASRPRTGVAKNIQYF
- | many | TRBJ2-4 | TRBV3-1 | TGTGCCAGCGGCGGGACTGTCAAAAACATTCAGTACTTC | CASGGTVKNIQYF
TRBD1 | many | TRBJ1-2 | TRBV20-1 | TGCAGTGCGCGTCCCGGGACAGATGACTATGGCTACACCTTC | CSARPGTDDYGYTF
TRBD1 | - | TRBJ1-2 | TRBV30 | TGTGCCTGGAGTCCGCAGGGGGCCTATGGCTACACCTTC | CAWSPQGAYGYTF
- | few | TRBJ2-4 | TRBV12-3/TRBV12-4 | TGTGCCAGCAGTCCTCTCCCCAATTTAGCCAAAAACATTCAGTACTTC | CASSPLPNLAKNIQYF
- | - | TRBJ2-5 | TRBV7-6 | TGTGCCAGCAGCTTTCTTAGCGGACAAGAGACCCAGTACTTC | CASSFLSGQETQYF
- | few | TRBJ1-1 | TRBV29-1 | TGCAGCGTGGACAGTAGAGGGACTGAAGCTTTCTTT | CSVDSRGTEAFF
- | few | TRBJ2-1 | TRBV21-1 | TGTGCCAGCAGCAAAGTACGCGAGCAGTTCTTC | CASSKVREQFF
TRBD1 | many | TRBJ2-3 | TRBV7-9 | TGTGCCAGCAGCTTCCCTTCGACAGGGGCACAAGATACGCAGTATTTT | CASSFPSTGAQDTQYF
TRBD1 | once | TRBJ2-2 | TRBV3-1 | TGTGCCAGCAGCCCACTGACAGGGACAAAGAACACCGGGGAGCTGTTTTTT | CASSPLTGTKNTGELFF
TRBD1 | many | TRBJ1-5 | TRBV12-3/TRBV12-4 | TGTGCCAGCAGTTTATACAGGGGGCTTCGTATAACCTATAGCAATCAGCCCCAGCATTTT | CASSLYRGLRITYSNQPQHF
- | once | TRBJ1-5 | TRBV28 | TGTGCCAGCAGTTTGGGAGGAGCTAGCAATCAGCCCCAGCATTTT | CASSLGGASNQPQHF
- | - | TRBJ1-5 | TRBV20-1 | TGCAGTGCTCCACCGCGGGGTGGGGACGACAATCAGCCCCAGCATTTT | CSAPPRGGDDNQPQHF
- | few | TRBJ1-1 | TRBV11-2 | TGTGCCAGCAGCCCCTCAGGAGGGTACCGCACTGAAGCTTTCTTT | CASSPSGGYRTEAFF
- | few | TRBJ2-1 | TRBV3-1 | TGTGCCAGCAGTCGCCAGGGGAGCTCCTACAATGAGCAGTTCTTC | CASSRQGSSYNEQFF
TRBD2 | few | TRBJ2-1 | TRBV15 | TGTGCCACCAGCAGAGCTGCCCTAGCGGGAGGAGGTGAGCAGTTCTTC | CATSRAALAGGGEQFF
TRBD1 | few | TRBJ2-7 | TRBV7-8 | TGTGCCAGCAGCTCCCTGAGGACAGGTACACGCGAGCAGTACTTC | CASSSLRTGTREQYF
TRBD2 | few | TRBJ2-3 | TRBV7-2 | TGTGCCAGCAGCGAACTAGCGGAGACCACAGATACGCAGTATTTT | CASSELAETTDTQYF
- | few | TRBJ2-3 | TRBV7-2 | TGTGCCAGCAGCTTAGTCGCGGCAGGGGCGCAAGGAGATACGCAGTATTTT | CASSLVAAGAQGDTQYF
- | - | TRBJ1-1 | TRBV18 | TGTGCCAGCTCAGTAAAGGCAGGAAACACTGAAGCTTTCTTT | CASSVKAGNTEAFF
TRBD1 | few | TRBJ1-4 | TRBV7-9 | TGTGCCAGCAGCGGCGGGACAGGGAGACAGGACGGTGAAAAACTGTTTTTT | CASSGGTGRQDGEKLFF
TRBD1 | many | TRBJ1-5 | TRBV12-3/TRBV12-4 | TGTGCCAGCAGTTTACGGATTAGTCGAGACAGGGCCCCCTTGGGCAATCAGCCCCAGCATTTT | CASSLRISRDRAPLGNQPQHF
- | - | TRBJ1-1 | TRBV10-2 | TGCGCCAGCAGCCGGACTACTTCGAACACTGAAGCTTTCTTT | CASSRTTSNTEAFF
- | - | TRBJ1-5 | TRBV7-8 | TGTGCCAGCAGCTTAAGGGGGGCTATTCAGCCCCAGCATTTT | CASSLRGAIQPQHF
TRBD1 | few | TRBJ1-5 | TRBV6-2/TRBV6-3 | TGTGCCAGCAGTTTTTTCGACAGGGGAACTCAGCCCCAGCATTTT | CASSFFDRGTQPQHF
- | many | TRBJ2-4 | TRBV14 | TGTGCCAGCAGCCAAGATCCAGCGCGGAACATTCAGTACTTC | CASSQDPARNIQYF
TRBD2 | many | TRBJ2-7 | TRBV10-2 | TGCGCCAGCAGTGAAGGACTAGCGGGTCTCATTATTTACGAGCAGTACTTC | CASSEGLAGLIIYEQYF
- | few | TRBJ1-1 | TRBV27 | TGTGCCAGCAGTCCCGAATGGGTGAGCACTGAAGCTTTCTTT | CASSPEWVSTEAFF